These 14 T cell receptor beta chains share one sample of origin, sequenced in a study of blood T cell repertoires in COVID-19. Generated by immunoSEQ multiplex PCR, the TCRdb table keeps only in-frame clones and is missing some. The table records 350,000 to 450,000 clones, 75% to 90% of them present only once. Sequencing used peripheral blood. The source is a woman between 18 and 29 years old with acute or convalescent COVID-19.

This clone appeared once. The chain carries TRBV9 and TRBJ1-6; 10 positions agree with TRBD1. With 3 bases clipped from V and 9 bases from J, the junction kept 6 bases outside the gene matches. The CDR3 has 15 residues. Germline loops: CDR1 SGDLS, CDR2 YYNGEE. The CDR3 loop reads CASSGSTGGTSPLHF. The CDR3 nucleotides are TGTGCCAGCAGCGGATCGACAGGGGGCACTTCACCCCTCCACTTT. Together with reference TRBV9 and TRBJ1-6, the CDR3 gives the full variable domain: DSGVTQTPKHLITATGQRVTLRCSPRSGDLSVYWYQQSLDQGLQFLIQYYNGEERAKGNILERFSAQQFPDLHSELNLSSLELGDSALYFCASSGSTGGTSPLHFGNGTRLTVT.

The V call is TRBV6-5, the J call TRBJ1-2; TRBD1 agrees at 7 bases. Germline trimming cut 5 bases from V and 1 base from J; bases unmatched to any gene: 7. In germline, CDR1 is MNHEY, CDR2 SVGAGI. The CDR3 loop spans 15 amino acids. The CDR3 DNA sequence: TGTGCCAGCAGTCGACAGGGACGGGGTAACTATGGCTACACCTTC. It specifies CASSRQGRGNYGYTF.

The count of this clone is one. The junction does not match germline at one end; this may be a read error. The same CDR3 is also encoded by other DNA sequences in this sample. The chain joins TRBV5-1 to TRBJ2-3; TRBD2 is a possible D gene (5 bases). From germline, CDR1 is SGHRS and CDR2 YFSETQ. The CDR3 runs to 13 residues. CDR3: CASSSGGTDTQYF. CDR3 coding DNA: TGCGCCAGCAGCTCTGGAGGCACGGATACGCAGTATTTT.

This clone was recorded only once. V usage is TRBV10-2 and J usage is TRBJ2-7; TRBD1 is a possible D gene (5 bases). The V end was cut by 6 bases, the J end by 1 base, with 7 bases between. The CDR3 totals 12 residues. The germline V gene has CDR1 WSHSY and CDR2 SAAADI. CDR3 sequence reads: CASRTDSYEQYF. In nucleotides, the CDR3 is TGCGCCAGCAGGACAGATTCCTACGAGCAGTACTTC.

This clone occurred a few times. This chain joins TRBV2 and TRBJ1-1; TRBD1 matches at 7 bases. V lost 10 bases, J lost 2 bases, and 7 bases stayed unmatched. Germline V gene data show CDR1 as SNHLY and CDR2 as FYNNEI. The CDR3 has 13 residues. For the CDR3, the DNA is TGTGCCACCCCGGGACAGATAAACACTGAAGCTTTCTTT. The encoded protein is CATPGQINTEAFF.

The chain is built from TRBV12-2 and TRBJ2-4; the D call TRBD2 from the table was never checked on the DNA. TRBV12-2 is labeled a pseudogene. The CDR3 is 15 amino acids. The DNA of the CDR3 is TGTGCAAGTCGCCCCCTAGGAGTTGGCGCGAACATTCAGTACTTC. It encodes CASRPLGVGANIQYF.

The rearrangement joins TRBV18 to TRBJ2-1; 8 bases are a match to TRBD2. Per the germline V gene, CDR1 is KGHSH and CDR2 is LQKENI. This CDR3 contains 15 residues. V lost 3 bases to trimming and J lost 4 bases; unmatched junction nucleotides: 5. The CDR3 here is CASSPSAGGYNEQFF. For the CDR3, the DNA is TGTGCCAGCTCACCCTCGGCGGGGGGATACAATGAGCAGTTCTTC.

The CDR3, as DNA: TGCGCCAGCAGCTTTGGTCCAGGGTCGGGTGGCTACACCTTC. It specifies CASSFGPGSGGYTF. This rearrangement joins TRBV5-1 to TRBJ1-2, with D possibly TRBD1 on 5 matching bases. CDR1 SGHRS and CDR2 YFSETQ come from the germline V gene. Trimming removed 2 bases at V and 7 bases at J, with 15 bases between. The CDR3 runs 14 residues.

The CDR3 sequence is CASTLDRYIPQHF. CDR3 in DNA: TGTGCCAGCACCTTGGACAGGTATATTCCCCAGCATTTT. The chain uses TRBV28 and TRBJ1-5; 7 nucleotides agree with TRBD1. The CDR3 consists of 13 residues. Germline values: CDR1 MDHEN, CDR2 SYDVKM. Unmatched junction bases numbered 10, after V lost 7 bases and J lost 10 bases.

This clone was seen once. The chain carries TRBV6-5 and TRBJ1-1; no clear D. The CDR3 has 15 amino acids. Germline V CDR1 and CDR2: MNHEY, SVGAGI. The V and J ends lost 0 bases and 1 base respectively, with 9 bases between them. CDR3 sequence: CASSYSRVPNTEAFF. The CDR3 DNA follows: TGTGCCAGCAGTTACTCGCGGGTCCCGAACACTGAAGCTTTCTTT.

The chain employs TRBV29-1 and TRBJ2-3; 9 bases match TRBD1. The germline gives CDR1 SQVTM, CDR2 ANQGSEA. The V and J ends lost 2 bases and 1 base, in that order; junction bases with no gene match: 1. This CDR3 is 14 amino acids long. CDR3 loop: CSVERDRGTDTQYF. The CDR3 region has the DNA TGCAGCGTTGAAAGGGACAGGGGCACAGATACGCAGTATTTT.

The chain is built from TRBV19 and TRBJ1-5; 7 nucleotides align to TRBD1. Germline values: CDR1 LNHDA, CDR2 SQIVND (reference sequence). The length of the CDR3 is 15 residues. V lost 5 bases, J lost 1 base, and 5 bases stayed unmatched. The CDR3 here is CASSLQGSSNQPQHF. CDR3 in DNA: TGTGCCAGTAGTTTACAGGGGTCCAGCAATCAGCCCCAGCATTTT.

This rearrangement joins TRBV7-2 to TRBJ2-2, with 7 nucleotides matching TRBD2. The CDR3 runs to 17 residues. Trimming at V came to 2 bases and at J to 3 bases, leaving 9 bases not matched to a gene. Germline loops: CDR1 SGHTA, CDR2 FQGNSA. CDR3 sequence: CASSLLRLAVYTGELFF. The CDR3 DNA is TGTGCCAGCAGCTTATTACGTCTAGCGGTTTACACCGGGGAGCTGTTTTTT. Variable domain in full (rest from reference TRBV7-2 and TRBJ2-2): GAGVSQSPSNKVTEKGKDVELRCDPISGHTALYWYRQSLGQGLEFLIYFQGNSAPDKSGLPSDRFSAERTGGSVSTLTIQRTQQEDSAVYLCASSLLRLAVYTGELFFGEGSRLTVL.

The rearrangement uses TRBV9 and TRBJ2-3, with TRBD2 matching 8 bases. Looked up from germline, CDR1 is SGDLS and CDR2 is YYNGEE. This CDR3 comprises 15 residues. After removal of 0 bases from V and 0 bases from J, the junction contained 0 bases not matched to a gene. CDR3 loop: CASSVASGSTDTQYF. DNA of the CDR3: TGTGCCAGCAGCGTAGCTAGCGGGAGCACAGATACGCAGTATTTT.